One and the same sample provided the 10 T cell receptor beta chains below, sequenced in a study of cytomegalovirus exposure and HLA in healthy donors. Primers: 60 Vbeta forward and 13 Jbeta reverse. The protocol was immunoSEQ multiplex PCR, while the TCRdb copy is restricted to in-frame clones and leaves out a portion. The table records about 140,000 clones, around 85% of them present only once. Source material: PBMCs. Receptors originate from a woman aged 30 to 39 in good health and CMV-seronegative.

The chain recombines TRBV28 with TRBJ2-3, with 11 bases matching TRBD1. Trimming cost V 7 bases and J 2 bases; bases outside gene matches: 5. The V gene's germline CDR1 is MDHEN and CDR2 SYDVKM. This CDR3 is built from 15 residues. The CDR3 loop reads CASTLGQGDTDTQYF. Here the CDR3 DNA reads TGTGCCAGCACCCTGGGACAGGGGGACACAGATACGCAGTATTTT.

This clone was counted a few times. The CDR3 DNA reads TGTGCCATCAGTTCAACGACAGGGGGCCGGACTGAAGCTTTCTTT. Amino acid sequence: CAISSTTGGRTEAFF. This chain joins TRBV10-3 and TRBJ1-1, with TRBD1 identical over 10 bases. Trimming removed 5 bases from V and 5 bases from J; junction bases left unmatched: 8. The CDR3 covers 15 residues. Per the germline V gene, CDR1 is ENHRY and CDR2 is SYGVKD.

This clone has only a few counts. J is TRBJ2-7 and V is TRBV7-9; 13 bases line up with TRBD2. The CDR3 runs to 14 residues. CDR1 and CDR2 from the germline V gene are SEHNR and FQNEAQ (reference sequence). The V segment lost 4 bases and the J segment 4 bases; nucleotides outside the gene matches: 1. CDR3 in DNA: TGTGCCAGCAGCTGGACTAGCGGGGGTTACGAGCAGTACTTC. Translated, it gives CASSWTSGGYEQYF. Variable domain in full (rest from reference TRBV7-9 and TRBJ2-7): DTGVSQNPRHKITKRGQNVTFRCDPISEHNRLYWYRQTLGQGPEFLTYFQNEAQLEKSRLLSDRFSAERPKGSFSTLEIQRTEQGDSAMYLCASSWTSGGYEQYFGPGTRLTVT.

This sequence joins TRBV28 and TRBJ1-3; TRBD1 agrees at 8 bases. The CDR3 is 19 amino acids. Germline-derived CDR1 and CDR2 are MDHEN and SYDVKM. V was pared by 2 bases and J by 2 bases, with 14 bases of the junction left unmatched. The chain's CDR3 is CASSLPISRGRGAGNTIYF. The CDR3 DNA follows: TGTGCCAGCAGTTTACCCATTTCCAGGGGGCGAGGTGCTGGAAACACCATATATTTT.

The chain carries TRBV30 and TRBJ2-3; 7 positions match TRBD2. V lost 3 bases and J lost 2; bases outside the gene matches: 5. The germline CDR1 and CDR2 sequences are GTSNPN and SVGIG (reference sequence). CDR3 length: 14 amino acids. CDR3 sequence reads: CAWRSGIVTDTQYF. In DNA form, the CDR3 reads TGTGCCTGGAGAAGCGGGATCGTCACAGATACGCAGTATTTT.

This clone was picked up a small number of times. J is TRBJ2-3 and V is TRBV7-2; the D gene is possibly TRBD1 (6 bases). The CDR3 is 13 amino acids. Per the germline V gene, CDR1 is SGHTA and CDR2 is FQGNSA. Deletions cut 4 bases from V and 3 bases from J, with 8 bases between. DNA for the CDR3: TGTGCCAGCAGCTCCCAGGGGACAGATACGCAGTATTTT. It encodes CASSSQGTDTQYF.

The chain employs TRBV5-1 and TRBJ2-2; D uncertain. The CDR3 contains 14 residues. The V end lost 0 bases, the J end lost 6 bases, and 9 bases lay between the germline ends. Looked up from germline, CDR1 is SGHRS and CDR2 is YFSETQ. The CDR3: CASSLEISSGELFF. CDR3 DNA sequence: TGCGCCAGCAGCTTGGAAATTAGTTCCGGGGAGCTGTTTTTT.

The CDR3 sequence is CSVGTGGTDTQYF. Written as DNA, the CDR3 is TGCAGCGTCGGGACAGGGGGCACAGATACGCAGTATTTT. The V and J genes are TRBV29-1 and TRBJ2-3; TRBD1 matches at 10 bases. V was clipped by 6 bases and J by 1 base; unmatched bases: 1. CDR3 size: 13 residues. CDR1 is SQVTM and CDR2 is ANQGSEA in the germline V gene.

This clone was counted once. The chain carries TRBV7-3 and TRBJ1-1; 9 bases are a match to TRBD1. After removal of 5 bases from V and 11 bases from J, the junction contained 6 bases not matched to a gene. Germline V gene lookup returns CDR1 SGHTA and CDR2 FQGTGA. The CDR3 is 12 amino acids. As DNA, the CDR3 is TGTGCCAGCAGCGCAAGGACAGGGGCGGCTTTCTTT. As protein: CASSARTGAAFF.

The rearrangement links TRBV7-8 to TRBJ2-6; D is undetermined. CDR1 SGHVS and CDR2 FQNEAQ come from the germline V gene. The V and J ends lost 5 bases and 9 bases respectively, with 17 bases between them. This CDR3 region has 15 residues. The CDR3 reads CASSAGSLRFNVLTF. CDR3 DNA: TGTGCCAGCAGCGCCGGGTCCCTTAGATTCAACGTCCTGACTTTC.